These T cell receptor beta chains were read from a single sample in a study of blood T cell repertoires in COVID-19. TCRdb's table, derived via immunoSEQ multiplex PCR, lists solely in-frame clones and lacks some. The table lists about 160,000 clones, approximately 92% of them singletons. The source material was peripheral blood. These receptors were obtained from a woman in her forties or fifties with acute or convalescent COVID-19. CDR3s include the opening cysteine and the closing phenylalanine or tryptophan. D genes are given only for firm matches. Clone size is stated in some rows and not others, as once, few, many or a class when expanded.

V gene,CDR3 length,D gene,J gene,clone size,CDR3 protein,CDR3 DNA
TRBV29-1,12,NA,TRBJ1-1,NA,CSVITGNTEAFF,TGCAGCGTTATAACAGGCAACACTGAAGCTTTCTTT
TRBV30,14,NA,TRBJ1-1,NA,CAWRFGVVNTEAFF,TGTGCCTGGAGGTTCGGGGTGGTGAACACTGAAGCTTTCTTT
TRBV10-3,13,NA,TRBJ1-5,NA,CAIRDLGDQPQHF,TGTGCCATCAGGGATCTCGGGGATCAGCCCCAGCATTTT
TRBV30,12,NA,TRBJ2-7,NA,CAWARASYEQYF,TGTGCCTGGGCCAGGGCCTCCTACGAGCAGTACTTC
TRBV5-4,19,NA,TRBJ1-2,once,CASTPSTGGLTPHNYGYTF,TGTGCCAGCACCCCTTCTACCGGAGGGCTAACCCCCCATAACTATGGCTACACCTTC
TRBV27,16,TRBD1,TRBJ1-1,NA,CASSLGTATLNTEAFF,TGTGCCAGCAGTTTAGGGACAGCCACCCTGAACACTGAAGCTTTCTTT
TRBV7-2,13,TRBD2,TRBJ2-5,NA,CASRRLGGETQYF,TGTGCCAGCAGACGATTGGGGGGGGAGACCCAGTACTTC
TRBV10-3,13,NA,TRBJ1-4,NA,CAISETRLTKLFF,TGTGCCATCAGTGAGACCCGACTTACAAAACTGTTTTTT
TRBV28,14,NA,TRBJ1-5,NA,CASSFHNSNQPQHF,TGTGCCAGCAGTTTCCACAATAGCAATCAGCCCCAGCATTTT
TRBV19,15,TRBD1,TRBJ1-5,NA,CASSPQGMSNQPQHF,TGTGCCAGTAGTCCACAGGGGATGAGCAATCAGCCCCAGCATTTT